These 2 T cell receptor beta chains share one sample of origin, sequenced in a study of CD8 T cells in Susac syndrome. An amount of RNA that ranged from roughly 0.5 to 1 ug was reverse transcribed with random hexamers. From the immunoSEQ multiplex PCR reads, TCRdb called clonotypes with MiXCR, one entry per CDR3 protein. The sample shows 400,000 to 550,000 distinct CDR3 sequences, 75% to 90% of them seen only once. The sample comprised CD8+ T cells from PBMCs. These receptors were obtained from a human donor with multiple sclerosis.

The CDR3 here is CASSIGGWDGDYEQYF. Written as DNA, the CDR3 is TGTGCCAGTAGTATAGGAGGTTGGGACGGAGACTACGAGCAGTACTTC. The rearrangement joins TRBV19 to TRBJ2-7, with D tentatively TRBD1 or TRBD2 (5 bases each). The germline CDR1 and CDR2 sequences are LNHDA and SQIVND (reference sequence). Trimming pared 1 base from V and 3 bases from J, leaving 16 bases between. The CDR3 runs 16 residues.

V usage is TRBV4-1 and J usage is TRBJ2-7, with 7 bases matching TRBD1. The J segment lost 2 bases and the V segment lost 2 bases, leaving 6 bases of the junction unmatched. Per germline, CDR1 MGHRA and CDR2 YSYEKL. The CDR3 is made up of 15 amino acids. The CDR3 sequence is CASSQNGQGAYEQYF. The CDR3 DNA follows: TGCGCCAGCAGCCAAAATGGCCAGGGGGCCTACGAGCAGTACTTC.